The 15 T cell receptor beta chains reported below all come from one sample, sequenced in a study of neurological immune-mediated disorders. TCRdb ran MiXCR on the 5' RACE reads and lists one entry per CDR3 protein. The sample shows roughly 48,000 distinct CDR3 sequences, approximately 5.8% of them seen only once. Sequencing used CD4+ T cells from blood. These receptors originate from a woman aged 18-30 years with multiple sclerosis.

This chain uses TRBV6-2 or TRBV6-3 with TRBJ2-7; no firm D call. This CDR3 spans 12 amino acids. Germline CDR1 and CDR2: MNHEY and SVGEGT. Trimming removed 2 bases at V and 3 bases at J, with 5 bases between. The CDR3 nucleotides read TGTGCCAGCAGTTACCCTGACTACGAGCAGTACGTC. Encoded protein: CASSYPDYEQYV.

This clonotype has a count of ten or more. The V gene is TRBV6-2 or TRBV6-3, the J gene TRBJ2-2; 8 bases align to TRBD1. The CDR3 has 16 amino acids. Trimming took 2 bases from V and 9 from J; bases not matched to a gene: 11. Germline assignment: CDR1 MNHEY and CDR2 SVGEGT. Written as DNA, the CDR3 is TGTGCCAGCAGTTACGGGCAGGGGGCGAATCCAAGGGAGCTGTTTTTT. It specifies CASSYGQGANPRELFF.

The sample holds a few counts of this clonotype. V gene TRBV9 combines with J gene TRBJ2-7; 9 bases are shared with TRBD2. The CDR3 runs to 15 residues. CDR1 and CDR2 from the germline V gene are SGDLS and YYNGEE. Trimming removed 4 bases from V and 1 base from J; junction bases left unmatched: 6. CDR3 DNA sequence: TGTGCCAGCAGCCCCCGGGCGGGGGGGTCCTACGAGCAGTACTTC. This encodes CASSPRAGGSYEQYF.

This clonotype was seen ten or more times. The CDR3 region is CASRLLSSGRADTQYF. The CDR3 nucleotides read TGTGCCAGCAGACTGTTATCTAGCGGGAGGGCAGATACGCAGTATTTT. This chain joins TRBV7-2 and TRBJ2-3; 12 positions agree with TRBD2. Germline CDR1 and CDR2: SGHTA and FQGNSA. The trim removed 6 bases at V and 4 bases at J, leaving 8 bases unmatched. This CDR3 region has 16 residues.

This clonotype was counted many times. This chain joins TRBV5-1 and TRBJ2-5; the D is unclear. V gave up 0 bases and J gave up 0 bases, with 15 bases separating them. CDR3 length: 17 amino acids. Germline V gives CDR1 SGHRS, CDR2 YFSETQ. CDR3 loop: CASSLGGPAYYQETQYF. The CDR3 DNA reads TGCGCCAGCAGCTTGGGAGGCCCGGCTTACTACCAAGAGACCCAGTACTTC.

This clonotype was detected ten times or more. The rearrangement links TRBV5-1 to TRBJ2-1; tentatively, D is TRBD1 (6 bases). The CDR3 extends over 15 amino acids. V was clipped by 5 bases and J by 0 bases, with 12 bases between them. The germline V gene encodes CDR1 SGHRS and CDR2 YFSETQ. CDR3 amino acids: CASSRTGTSYNEQFF. DNA for the CDR3: TGCGCCAGCAGTCGTACAGGGACCTCCTACAATGAGCAGTTCTTC. Complete variable domain (other parts from reference TRBV5-1 and TRBJ2-1): KAGVTQTPRYLIKTRGQQVTLSCSPISGHRSVSWYQQTPGQGLQFLFEYFSETQRNKGNFPGRFSGRQFSNSRSEMNVSTLELGDSALYLCASSRTGTSYNEQFFGPGTRLTVL.

This clonotype was counted ten times or more. The chain combines TRBV5-1 with TRBJ2-5; D is unresolved. The CDR3 spans 11 residues. The germline V gene encodes CDR1 SGHRS and CDR2 YFSETQ. Trimming took off 3 bases at V and 1 base at J, with 1 base between the two ends. CDR3 sequence (DNA): TGCGCCAGCAGCTCCCAAGAGACCCAGTACTTC. Translated, it gives CASSSQETQYF.

This clonotype was observed a few times. As DNA, the CDR3 is TGTGCCAGCAGTTTGGGGGGGCCTGGCACTGAAGCTTTCTTT. Amino acids: CASSLGGPGTEAFF. This chain uses TRBV12-3 or TRBV12-4 with TRBJ1-1; tentatively, D is TRBD1 (6 bases). V lost 3 bases, J lost 4 bases, and 12 bases lay in between. This CDR3 region has 14 residues.

This clonotype was recorded many times. V gene TRBV5-1 combines with J gene TRBJ1-1, with D maybe TRBD1 (5 bases). V lost 6 bases to trimming and J lost 3 bases, with 18 bases between them. Looked up from germline, CDR1 is SGHRS and CDR2 is YFSETQ. CDR3 length: 15 amino acids. The CDR3 DNA is TGCGCCAGCACCGAGCCGGGGCAGGGCTACACTGAAGCTTTCTTT. It is translated as CASTEPGQGYTEAFF. Complete variable domain (other parts from reference TRBV5-1 and TRBJ1-1): KAGVTQTPRYLIKTRGQQVTLSCSPISGHRSVSWYQQTPGQGLQFLFEYFSETQRNKGNFPGRFSGRQFSNSRSEMNVSTLELGDSALYLCASTEPGQGYTEAFFGQGTRLTVV.

This clonotype was picked up many times. This chain links TRBV12-3 or TRBV12-4 with TRBJ2-7; D perhaps matches TRBD1 (6 bases). V was shortened by 5 bases and J by 1 base, with 12 bases between the two germline ends. The CDR3 is 14 residues long. DNA for the CDR3: TGTGCCAGCAGTATGACAGGCAAATCCTACGAGCAGTACTTC. It translates to CASSMTGKSYEQYF.

This clonotype was observed many times. The rearrangement uses TRBV10-3 and TRBJ1-3; D not resolved. The germline CDR1 and CDR2 sequences are ENHRY and SYGVKD. The CDR3 is 15 amino acids. V was clipped by 6 bases and J by 0 bases, with 12 bases between them. CDR3 in amino acids: CAISPERSSGNTIYF. CDR3 coding DNA: TGTGCCATCAGCCCGGAAAGAAGCTCTGGAAACACCATATATTTT.

This clonotype occurred many times. The J gene is TRBJ1-2, the V gene TRBV20-1, with D unclear. With 5 bases removed from V and 7 bases from J, the gap between germline ends came to 8 bases. This CDR3 has 10 amino acids. Germline CDR1 DFQATT, CDR2 SNEGSKA (reference sequence). This CDR3 is CSAGEGGYTF. For the CDR3, the DNA is TGCAGTGCTGGGGAGGGTGGCTACACCTTC.

This clonotype was seen at least ten times. The rearrangement links TRBV28 to TRBJ2-1; D is unresolved. V was clipped by 4 bases and J by 3 bases, with 10 bases between them. Looked up from germline, CDR1 is MDHEN and CDR2 is SYDVKM. The CDR3 is made up of 14 amino acids. The CDR3 DNA follows: TGTGCCAGCAGTTGGGCCCGAAGCTACAATGAGCAGTTCTTC. This encodes CASSWARSYNEQFF.

This clonotype was seen repeatedly, ten times or more. The chain has TRBV6-5 and TRBJ1-3, with D perhaps TRBD1 (6 bases). This CDR3 comprises 17 residues. Germline CDR1 and CDR2: MNHEY and SVGAGI. Trimming shortened V by 4 bases and J by 3 bases, and 19 bases separated the two germline ends. CDR3 region: CASSFAGTLGIGNTIYF. The CDR3 nucleotides are TGTGCCAGCAGTTTTGCCGGGACATTAGGAATTGGAAACACCATATATTTT.

This clonotype occurred many times. J is TRBJ2-4 and V is TRBV20-1, with no clear D. V shed 6 bases and J shed 2 bases, with 8 bases lying between them. This CDR3 has 12 amino acids. Germline CDR1 reads DFQATT; CDR2 reads SNEGSKA (reference sequence). The CDR3 bases are TGCAGTGCAGGCAGGACCAAAAACATTCAGTACTTC. Its protein is CSAGRTKNIQYF.